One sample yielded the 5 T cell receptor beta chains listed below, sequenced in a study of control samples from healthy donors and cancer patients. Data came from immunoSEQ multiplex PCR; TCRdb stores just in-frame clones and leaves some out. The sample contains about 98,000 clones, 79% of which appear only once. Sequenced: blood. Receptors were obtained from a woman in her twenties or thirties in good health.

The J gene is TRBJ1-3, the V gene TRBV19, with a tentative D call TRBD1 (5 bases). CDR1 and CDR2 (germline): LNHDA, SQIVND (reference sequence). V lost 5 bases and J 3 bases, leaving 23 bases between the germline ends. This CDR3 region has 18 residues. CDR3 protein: CASSPETGATSIGNTIYF. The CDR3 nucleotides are TGTGCCAGTAGTCCCGAAACCGGGGCCACATCTATTGGAAACACCATATATTTT.

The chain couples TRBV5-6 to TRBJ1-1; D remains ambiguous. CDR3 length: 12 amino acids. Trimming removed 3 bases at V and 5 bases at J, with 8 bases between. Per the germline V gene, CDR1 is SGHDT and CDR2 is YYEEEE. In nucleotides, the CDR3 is TGTGCCAGCAGCTCCTGGGGAACTGAAGCTTTCTTT. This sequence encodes CASSSWGTEAFF.

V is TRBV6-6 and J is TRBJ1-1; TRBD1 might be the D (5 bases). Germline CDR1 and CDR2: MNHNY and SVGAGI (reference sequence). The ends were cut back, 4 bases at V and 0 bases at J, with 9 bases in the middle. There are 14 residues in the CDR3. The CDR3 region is CASSSGHLNTEAFF. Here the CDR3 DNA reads TGTGCCAGCAGTTCTGGACACCTGAACACTGAAGCTTTCTTT.

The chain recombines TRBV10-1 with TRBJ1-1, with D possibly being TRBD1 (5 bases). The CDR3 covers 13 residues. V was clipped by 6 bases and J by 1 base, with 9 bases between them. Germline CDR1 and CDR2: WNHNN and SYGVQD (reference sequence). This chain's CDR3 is CASSLGANTEAFF. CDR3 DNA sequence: TGCGCCAGCAGCCTAGGGGCGAACACTGAAGCTTTCTTT.

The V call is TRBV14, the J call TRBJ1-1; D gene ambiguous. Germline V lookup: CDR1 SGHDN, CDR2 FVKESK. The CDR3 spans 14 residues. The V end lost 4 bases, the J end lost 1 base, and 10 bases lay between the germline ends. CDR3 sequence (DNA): TGTGCCAGCAGCCGCGAGACGGGGAACACTGAAGCTTTCTTT. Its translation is CASSRETGNTEAFF.